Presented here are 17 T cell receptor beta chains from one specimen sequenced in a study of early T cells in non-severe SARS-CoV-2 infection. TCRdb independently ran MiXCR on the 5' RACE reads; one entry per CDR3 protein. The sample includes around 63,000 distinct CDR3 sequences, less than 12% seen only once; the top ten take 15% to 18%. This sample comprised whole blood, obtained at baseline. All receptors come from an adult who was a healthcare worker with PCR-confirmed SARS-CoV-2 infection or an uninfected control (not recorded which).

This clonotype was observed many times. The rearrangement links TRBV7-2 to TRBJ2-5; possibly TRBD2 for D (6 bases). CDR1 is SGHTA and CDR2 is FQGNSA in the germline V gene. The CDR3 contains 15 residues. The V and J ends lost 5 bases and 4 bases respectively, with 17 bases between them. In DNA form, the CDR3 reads TGTGCCAGCAGCCCGAACCGGGGCGGGGTAGAGACCCAGTACTTC. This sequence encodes CASSPNRGGVETQYF.

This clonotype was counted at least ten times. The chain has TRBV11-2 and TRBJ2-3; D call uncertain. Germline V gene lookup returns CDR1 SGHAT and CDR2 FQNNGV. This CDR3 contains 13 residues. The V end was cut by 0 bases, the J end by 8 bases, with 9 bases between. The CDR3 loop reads CASSLEGFGTQYF. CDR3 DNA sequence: TGTGCCAGCAGCTTAGAAGGTTTTGGTACGCAGTATTTT.

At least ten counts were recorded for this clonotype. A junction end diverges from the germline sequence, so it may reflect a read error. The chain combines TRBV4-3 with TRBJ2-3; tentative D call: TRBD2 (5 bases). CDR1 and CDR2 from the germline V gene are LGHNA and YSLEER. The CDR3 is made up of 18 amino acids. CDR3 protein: CASSQAPSSGSGTDTQYF. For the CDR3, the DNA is TGCGCCAGCAGCCAAGCCCCCTCTAGTGGGAGCGGCACAGATACGCAGTACTTT.

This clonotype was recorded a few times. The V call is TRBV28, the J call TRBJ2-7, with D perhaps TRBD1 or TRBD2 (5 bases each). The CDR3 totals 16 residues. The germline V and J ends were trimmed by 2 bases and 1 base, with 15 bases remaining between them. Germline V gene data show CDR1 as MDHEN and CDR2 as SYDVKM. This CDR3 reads CASSLGDAPRSYEQYF. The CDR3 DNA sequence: TGTGCCAGCAGTTTAGGGGACGCGCCTCGGTCCTACGAGCAGTACTTC. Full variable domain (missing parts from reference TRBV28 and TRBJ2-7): DVKVTQSSRYLVKRTGEKVFLECVQDMDHENMFWYRQDPGLGLRLIYFSYDVKMKEKGDIPEGYSVSREKKERFSLILESASTNQTSMYLCASSLGDAPRSYEQYFGPGTRLTVT.

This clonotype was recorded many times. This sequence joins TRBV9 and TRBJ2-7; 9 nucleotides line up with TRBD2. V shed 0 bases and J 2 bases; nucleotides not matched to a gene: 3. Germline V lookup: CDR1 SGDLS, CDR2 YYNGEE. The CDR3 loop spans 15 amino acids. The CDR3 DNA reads TGTGCCAGCAGCGTAGGCGGGAGGGCCGCCTACGAGCAGTACTTC. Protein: CASSVGGRAAYEQYF.

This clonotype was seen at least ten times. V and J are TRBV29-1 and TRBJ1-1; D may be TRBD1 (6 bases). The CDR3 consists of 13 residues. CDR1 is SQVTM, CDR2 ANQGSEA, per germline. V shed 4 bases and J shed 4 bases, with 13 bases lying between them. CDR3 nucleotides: TGCAGCGTTGCCAGGGGCATTGGCACTGAAGCTTTCTTT. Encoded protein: CSVARGIGTEAFF.

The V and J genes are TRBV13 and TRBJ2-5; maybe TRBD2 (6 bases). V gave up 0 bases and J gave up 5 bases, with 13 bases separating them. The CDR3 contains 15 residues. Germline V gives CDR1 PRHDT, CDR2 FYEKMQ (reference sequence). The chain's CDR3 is CASSLGQLGRETQYF. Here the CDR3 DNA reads TGTGCCAGCAGCTTAGGACAGCTTGGGAGGGAGACCCAGTACTTC.

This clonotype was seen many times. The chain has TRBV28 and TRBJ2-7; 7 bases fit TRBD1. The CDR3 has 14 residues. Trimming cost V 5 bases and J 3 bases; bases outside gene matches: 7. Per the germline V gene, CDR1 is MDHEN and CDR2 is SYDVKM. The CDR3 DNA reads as TGTGCCAGCAGTCGGCCAGGGGGTATCTACGAGCAGTACTTC. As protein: CASSRPGGIYEQYF.

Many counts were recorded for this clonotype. The CDR3 sequence: CASSEGTSGASSTDTQYF. CDR3 sequence (DNA): TGTGCCAGCAGTGAGGGGACTAGCGGGGCCTCTAGCACAGATACGCAGTATTTT. The chain links TRBV25-1 to TRBJ2-3, with TRBD2 identical over 13 bases. Germline V gene sequence: CDR1 MGHDK, CDR2 SYGVNS. The CDR3 is 18 residues long. V shed 3 bases, J shed 0 bases, and the junction held 6 bases outside the gene matches.

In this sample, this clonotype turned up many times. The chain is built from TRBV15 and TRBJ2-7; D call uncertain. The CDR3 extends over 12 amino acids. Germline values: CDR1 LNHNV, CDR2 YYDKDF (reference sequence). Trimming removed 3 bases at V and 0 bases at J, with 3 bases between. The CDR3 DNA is TGTGCCACCAGCAGTTACTCCTACGAGCAGTACTTC. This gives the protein CATSSYSYEQYF.

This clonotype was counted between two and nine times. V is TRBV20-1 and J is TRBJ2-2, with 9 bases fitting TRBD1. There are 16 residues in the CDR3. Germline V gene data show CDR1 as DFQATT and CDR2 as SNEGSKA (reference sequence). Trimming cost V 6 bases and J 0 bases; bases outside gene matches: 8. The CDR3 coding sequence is TGCAGTGCCGGGACAGGGTTACTAGCGAACACCGGGGAGCTGTTTTTT. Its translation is CSAGTGLLANTGELFF.

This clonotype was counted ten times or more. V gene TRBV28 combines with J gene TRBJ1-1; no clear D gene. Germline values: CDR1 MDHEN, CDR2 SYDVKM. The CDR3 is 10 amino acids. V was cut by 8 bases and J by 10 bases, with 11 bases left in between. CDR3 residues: CASSTSVAFF. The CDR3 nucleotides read TGTGCCAGCTCGACATCAGTAGCTTTCTTT.

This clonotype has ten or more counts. This CDR3 is CAWSVIHTTGELFF. CDR3 bases: TGTGCCTGGAGTGTAATCCACACCACCGGGGAGCTGTTTTTT. The chain employs TRBV30 and TRBJ2-2; D ambiguous. V lost 0 bases and J lost 4, with 9 bases in between. Germline values: CDR1 GTSNPN, CDR2 SVGIG (reference sequence). The CDR3 contains 14 residues.

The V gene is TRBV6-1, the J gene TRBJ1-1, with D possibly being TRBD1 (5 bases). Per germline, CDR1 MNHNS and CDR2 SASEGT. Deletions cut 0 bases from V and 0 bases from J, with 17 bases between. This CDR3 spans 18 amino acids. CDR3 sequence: CASSEALRAGSVNTEAFF. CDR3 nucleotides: TGTGCCAGCAGTGAAGCGCTTCGGGCAGGGTCAGTGAACACTGAAGCTTTCTTT.

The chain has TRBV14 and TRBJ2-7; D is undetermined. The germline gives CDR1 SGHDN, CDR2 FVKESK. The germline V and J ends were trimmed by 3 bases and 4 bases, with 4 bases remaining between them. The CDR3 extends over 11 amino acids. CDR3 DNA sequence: TGTGCCAGCAGCCAGTATTACGAGCAGTACTTC. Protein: CASSQYYEQYF.

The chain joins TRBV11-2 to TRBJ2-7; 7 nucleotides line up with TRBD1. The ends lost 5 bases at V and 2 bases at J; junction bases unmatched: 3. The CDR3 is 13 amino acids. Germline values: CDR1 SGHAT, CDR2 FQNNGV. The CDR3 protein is CASSIDRAYEQYF. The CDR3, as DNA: TGTGCCAGCAGCATCGACAGGGCCTACGAGCAGTACTTC.

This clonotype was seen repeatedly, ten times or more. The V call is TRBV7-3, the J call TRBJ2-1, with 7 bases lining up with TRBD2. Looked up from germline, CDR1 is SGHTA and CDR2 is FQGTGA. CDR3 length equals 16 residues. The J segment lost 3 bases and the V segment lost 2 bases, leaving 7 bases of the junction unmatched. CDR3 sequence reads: CASSLGSASGYNEQFF. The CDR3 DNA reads TGTGCCAGCAGCTTAGGTTCGGCTAGCGGCTACAATGAGCAGTTCTTC.